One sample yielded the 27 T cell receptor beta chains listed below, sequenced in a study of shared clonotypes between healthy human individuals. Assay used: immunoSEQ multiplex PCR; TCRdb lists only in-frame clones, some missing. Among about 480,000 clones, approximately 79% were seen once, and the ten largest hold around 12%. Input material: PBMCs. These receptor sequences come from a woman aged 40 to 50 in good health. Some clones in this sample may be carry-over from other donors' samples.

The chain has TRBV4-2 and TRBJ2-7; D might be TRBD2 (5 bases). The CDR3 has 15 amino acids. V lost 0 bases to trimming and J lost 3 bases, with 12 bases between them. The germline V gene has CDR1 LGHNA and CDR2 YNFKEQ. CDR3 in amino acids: CASSQDLASNYEQYF. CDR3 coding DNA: TGTGCCAGCAGCCAAGATTTGGCTAGCAACTACGAGCAGTACTTC.

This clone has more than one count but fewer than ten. The CDR3 spells CSARGGTEAFF. The CDR3 DNA sequence: TGCAGTGCTAGAGGGGGCACTGAAGCTTTCTTT. The chain joins TRBV20-1 to TRBJ1-1; D gene ambiguous. Germline V gene data show CDR1 as DFQATT and CDR2 as SNEGSKA (reference sequence). The CDR3 contains 11 residues. Trimming stripped 1 base from V and 4 bases from J, with 4 bases between.

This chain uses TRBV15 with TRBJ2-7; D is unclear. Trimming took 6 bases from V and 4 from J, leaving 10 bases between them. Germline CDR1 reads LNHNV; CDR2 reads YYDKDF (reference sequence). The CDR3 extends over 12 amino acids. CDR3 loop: CATRGLGYEQYF. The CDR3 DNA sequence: TGTGCCACCAGGGGGTTAGGGTACGAGCAGTACTTC.

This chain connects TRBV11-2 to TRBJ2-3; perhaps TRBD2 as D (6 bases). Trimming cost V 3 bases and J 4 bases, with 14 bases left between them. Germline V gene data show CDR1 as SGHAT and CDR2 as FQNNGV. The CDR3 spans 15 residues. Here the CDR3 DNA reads TGTGCCAGCAGCTTGTGGGGGGTATCTCCAGATACGCAGTATTTT. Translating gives CASSLWGVSPDTQYF.

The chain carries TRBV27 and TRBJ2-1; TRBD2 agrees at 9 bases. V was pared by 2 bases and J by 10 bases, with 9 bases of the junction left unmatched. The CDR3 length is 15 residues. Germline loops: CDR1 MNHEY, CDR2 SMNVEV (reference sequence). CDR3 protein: CASSLPSGVAHEQFF. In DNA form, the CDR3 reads TGTGCCAGCAGTTTACCTAGCGGGGTGGCGCACGAGCAGTTCTTC.

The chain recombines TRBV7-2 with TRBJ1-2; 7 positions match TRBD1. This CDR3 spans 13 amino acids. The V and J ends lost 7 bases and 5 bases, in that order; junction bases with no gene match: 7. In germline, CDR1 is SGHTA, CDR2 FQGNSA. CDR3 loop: CASTSDRRYGYTF. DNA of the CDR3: TGTGCCAGCACCTCGGACAGGCGGTATGGCTACACCTTC.

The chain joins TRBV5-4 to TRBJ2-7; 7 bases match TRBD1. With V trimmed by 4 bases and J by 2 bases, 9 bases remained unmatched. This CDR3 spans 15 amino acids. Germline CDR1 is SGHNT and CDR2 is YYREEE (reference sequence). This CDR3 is CASSPTGSVTYEQYF. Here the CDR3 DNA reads TGTGCCAGCAGCCCGACAGGGTCGGTAACCTACGAGCAGTACTTC.

The CDR3 DNA sequence: TGTGCCAGCCCGCCAAGGGTGGGACTAGTGGACGAGCAGTACTTC. It codes for CASPPRVGLVDEQYF. The rearrangement uses TRBV7-2 and TRBJ2-5, with TRBD2 matching over 8 bases. Gene TRBJ2-7 matches the end of the DNA better, so the J call may be wrong. CDR1 is SGHTA, CDR2 FQGNSA, per germline. The CDR3 runs to 15 residues.

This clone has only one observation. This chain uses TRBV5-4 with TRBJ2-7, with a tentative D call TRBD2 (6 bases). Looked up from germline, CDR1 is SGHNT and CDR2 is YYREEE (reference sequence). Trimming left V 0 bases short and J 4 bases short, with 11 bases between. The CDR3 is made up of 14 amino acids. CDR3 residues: CASSLAGSIYEQYF. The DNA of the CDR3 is TGTGCCAGCAGCTTGGCCGGGAGCATTTACGAGCAGTACTTC.

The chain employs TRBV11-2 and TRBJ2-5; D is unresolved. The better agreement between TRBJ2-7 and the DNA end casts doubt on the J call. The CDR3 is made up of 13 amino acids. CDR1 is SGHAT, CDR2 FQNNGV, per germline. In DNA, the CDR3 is TGTGCCAGCAGCCCGGACCCGATAAACGAGCAGTACTTC. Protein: CASSPDPINEQYF.

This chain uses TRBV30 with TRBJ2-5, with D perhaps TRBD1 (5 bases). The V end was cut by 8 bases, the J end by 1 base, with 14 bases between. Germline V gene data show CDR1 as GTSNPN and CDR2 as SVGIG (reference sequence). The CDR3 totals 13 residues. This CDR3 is CARRSDTQETQYF. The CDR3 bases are TGTGCCCGCCGTTCGGACACCCAAGAGACCCAGTACTTC.

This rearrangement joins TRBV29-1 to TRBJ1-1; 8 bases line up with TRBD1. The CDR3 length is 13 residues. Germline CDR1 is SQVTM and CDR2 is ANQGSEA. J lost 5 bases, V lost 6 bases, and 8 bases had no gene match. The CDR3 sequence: CSVAQGEGTEAFF. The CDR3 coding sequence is TGCAGCGTCGCACAGGGGGAGGGGACTGAAGCTTTCTTT.

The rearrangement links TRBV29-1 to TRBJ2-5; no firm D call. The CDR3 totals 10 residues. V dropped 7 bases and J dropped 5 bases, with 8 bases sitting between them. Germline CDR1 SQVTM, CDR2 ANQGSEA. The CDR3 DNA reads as TGCAGCGCCGCGTGGGAGACCCAGTACTTC. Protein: CSAAWETQYF. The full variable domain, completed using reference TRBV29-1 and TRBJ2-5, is SAVISQKPSRDICQRGTSLTIQCQVDSQVTMMFWYRQQPGQSLTLIATANQGSEATYESGFVIDKFPISRPNLTFSTLTVSNMSPEDSSIYLCSAAWETQYFGPGTRLLVL.

CDR3 amino acids: CASSLREGRDDIQYF. For the CDR3, the DNA is TGTGCCAGCAGCCTAAGGGAGGGGAGGGATGACATTCAGTACTTC. The chain employs TRBV9 and TRBJ2-4; the match to TRBD2 covers 7 bases. The germline gives CDR1 SGDLS, CDR2 YYNGEE. This CDR3 region has 15 residues. With 4 bases clipped from V and 8 bases from J, the junction kept 12 bases outside the gene matches. Variable domain in full (rest from reference TRBV9 and TRBJ2-4): DSGVTQTPKHLITATGQRVTLRCSPRSGDLSVYWYQQSLDQGLQFLIQYYNGEERAKGNILERFSAQQFPDLHSELNLSSLELGDSALYFCASSLREGRDDIQYFGAGTRLSVL.

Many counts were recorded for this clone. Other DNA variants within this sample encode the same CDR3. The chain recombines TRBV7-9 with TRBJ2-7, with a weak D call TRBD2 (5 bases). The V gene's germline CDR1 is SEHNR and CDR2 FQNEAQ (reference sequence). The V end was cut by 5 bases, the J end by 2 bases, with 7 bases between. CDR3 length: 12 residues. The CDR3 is CASSPRAYEQYF. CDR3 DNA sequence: TGTGCCAGCAGCCCGCGGGCCTACGAGCAGTACTTC.

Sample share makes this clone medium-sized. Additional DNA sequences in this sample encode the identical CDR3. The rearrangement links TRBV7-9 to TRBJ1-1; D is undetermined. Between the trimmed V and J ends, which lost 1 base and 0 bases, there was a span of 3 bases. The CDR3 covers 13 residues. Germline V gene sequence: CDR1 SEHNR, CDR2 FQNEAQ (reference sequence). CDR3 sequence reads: CASSLDMNTEAFF. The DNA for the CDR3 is TGTGCCAGCAGCTTAGACATGAACACTGAAGCTTTCTTT.

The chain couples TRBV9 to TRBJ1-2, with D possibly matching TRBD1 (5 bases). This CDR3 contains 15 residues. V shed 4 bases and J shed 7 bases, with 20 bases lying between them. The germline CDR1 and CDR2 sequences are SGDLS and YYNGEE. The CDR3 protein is CASSPHTGEGAGYTF. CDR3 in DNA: TGTGCCAGCAGCCCACACACGGGGGAGGGCGCTGGCTACACCTTC.

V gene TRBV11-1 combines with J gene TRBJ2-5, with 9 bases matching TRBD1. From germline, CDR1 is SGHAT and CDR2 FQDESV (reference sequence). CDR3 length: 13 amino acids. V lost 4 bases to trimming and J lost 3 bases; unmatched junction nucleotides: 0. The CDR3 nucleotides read TGTGCCAGCAGCTGGACAGGGGAAGAGACCCAGTACTTC. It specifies CASSWTGEETQYF.

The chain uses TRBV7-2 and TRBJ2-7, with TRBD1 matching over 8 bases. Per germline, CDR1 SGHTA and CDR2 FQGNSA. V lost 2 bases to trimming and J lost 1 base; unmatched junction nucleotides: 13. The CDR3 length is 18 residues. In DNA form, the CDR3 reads TGTGCCAGCAGCTTAAGCACTATTGGGACAGGTCGATCCTACGAGCAGTACTTC. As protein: CASSLSTIGTGRSYEQYF.

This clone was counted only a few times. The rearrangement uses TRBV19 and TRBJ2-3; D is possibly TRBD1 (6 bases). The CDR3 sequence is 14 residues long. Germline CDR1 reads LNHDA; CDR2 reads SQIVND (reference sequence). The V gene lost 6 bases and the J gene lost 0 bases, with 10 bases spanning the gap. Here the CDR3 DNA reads TGTGCCAGTAGCGCGAGGGGGAGCACAGATACGCAGTATTTT. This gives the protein CASSARGSTDTQYF.

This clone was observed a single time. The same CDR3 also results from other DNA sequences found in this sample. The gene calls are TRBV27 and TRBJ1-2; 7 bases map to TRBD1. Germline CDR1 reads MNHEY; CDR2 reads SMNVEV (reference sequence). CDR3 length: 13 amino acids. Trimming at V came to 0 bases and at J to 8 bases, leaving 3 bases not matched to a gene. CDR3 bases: TGTGCCAGCAGTTTATCAGGGGGCAGGGGCTACACCTTC. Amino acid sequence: CASSLSGGRGYTF.

CDR3 sequence (DNA): TGTGCCAGTAGGGGGACGGGATTCTTTGGCACCGGGGAGCTGTTTTTT. This gives the protein CASRGTGFFGTGELFF. This sequence joins TRBV19 and TRBJ2-2; D possibly uses TRBD1 or TRBD2 (5 bases each). The CDR3 sequence is 16 residues long. CDR1 is LNHDA, CDR2 SQIVND, per germline (reference sequence). V was cut by 6 bases and J by 4 bases, with 18 bases left in between.

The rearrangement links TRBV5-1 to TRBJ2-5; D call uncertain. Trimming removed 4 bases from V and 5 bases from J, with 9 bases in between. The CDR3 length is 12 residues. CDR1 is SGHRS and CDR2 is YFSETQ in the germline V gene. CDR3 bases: TGCGCCAGCAGCCCCAATTGGGAGACCCAGTACTTC. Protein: CASSPNWETQYF. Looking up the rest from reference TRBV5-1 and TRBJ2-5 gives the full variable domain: KAGVTQTPRYLIKTRGQQVTLSCSPISGHRSVSWYQQTPGQGLQFLFEYFSETQRNKGNFPGRFSGRQFSNSRSEMNVSTLELGDSALYLCASSPNWETQYFGPGTRLLVL.

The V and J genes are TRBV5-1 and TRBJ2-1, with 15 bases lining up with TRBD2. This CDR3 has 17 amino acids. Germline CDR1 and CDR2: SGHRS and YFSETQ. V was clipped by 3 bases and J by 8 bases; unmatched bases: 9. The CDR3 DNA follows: TGCGCCAGCAGCTGGACTAGCGGGAGGGCCGGCTCCGATGAGCAGTTCTTC. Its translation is CASSWTSGRAGSDEQFF.

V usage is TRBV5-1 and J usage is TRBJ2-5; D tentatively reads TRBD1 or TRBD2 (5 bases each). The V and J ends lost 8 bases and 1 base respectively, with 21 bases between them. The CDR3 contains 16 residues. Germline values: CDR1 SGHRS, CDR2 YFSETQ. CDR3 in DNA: TGCGCCAGTAATGCGCCCGGGACCGAGGTCCAAGAGACCCAGTACTTC. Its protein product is CASNAPGTEVQETQYF.

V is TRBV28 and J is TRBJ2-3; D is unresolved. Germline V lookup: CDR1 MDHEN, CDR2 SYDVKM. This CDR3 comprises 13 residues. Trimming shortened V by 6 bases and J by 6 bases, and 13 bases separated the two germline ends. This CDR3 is CASRIPEFDTQYF. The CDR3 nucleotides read TGTGCCAGCAGAATCCCCGAGTTCGATACGCAGTATTTT.

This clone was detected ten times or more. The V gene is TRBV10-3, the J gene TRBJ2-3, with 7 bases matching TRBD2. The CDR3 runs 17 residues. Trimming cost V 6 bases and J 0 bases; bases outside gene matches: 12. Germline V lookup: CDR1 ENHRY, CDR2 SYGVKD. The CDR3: CAISEPSGFPSTDTQYF. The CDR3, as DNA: TGTGCCATCAGCGAACCTAGCGGATTCCCTAGCACAGATACGCAGTATTTT.